This T cell receptor (beta chain) was identified in a study of cytomegalovirus exposure and HLA in healthy donors (dated by TCRdb to between 2016 and 2019). Background for the entire study: In an earlier analysis of 587 of the donors, about 260 Gb of sequence data and 90 million to 120 million unique TCR beta sequences from 180 million or so T cells were reported. An early release covering 550 to 650 HLA-typed donors comprised 300 to 350 gigabases of sequencing data and tens of millions of unique TCR sequences. Of the 300 to 450 genotyped donors, over 80% were placed in the genetic ancestry cluster associated with self-reported Caucasian donors. The study aimed to test whether signatures of past pathogen exposure could be identified by cataloging public T cell receptors. The T cell repertoires of roughly 660 subjects were profiled by immunosequencing and related to cytomegalovirus serostatus. In addition to the first cohort of around 670 subjects, a separate validation cohort of 120 different subjects was used. To predict cytomegalovirus infection status, the study brought together high-throughput TCR immunosequencing, statistical association of individual TCRs with disease status, and machine learning. A later analysis re-analyzed previously published TCR beta repertoires from approximately 700 donors and added high-resolution HLA genotyping to study TCR occurrence patterns. Rather than drawing on any new phenotypic data, the later analysis identified candidate immune exposures from TCR beta sequences and the way those sequences occurred across donors. To decide whether each TCR beta V gene segment behaved as functional or pseudogenic, an earlier analysis of some 580 of the donors relied on high-throughput TCR beta sequencing. Donor age, sex, ethnicity and CMV serostatus were compiled together with the repertoire data. A later genetic analysis used genome-wide SNP genotypes for about 65% of the roughly 670 donors, treating that subset as a discovery cohort. All discovery cohort repertoires had been generated using a single sequencing platform. Both class I and class II loci were covered by HLA typing, at four-digit resolution. Typing coverage varied by locus: 629-630 donors for A, B, C, DRB1 and DQB1; approximately 520 for DQA1; over 600 for DPA1; approximately 470 for DPB1. About five DR-DQ haplotypes were handled as single units for association and clustering, since linkage in the cohort was strong. On average, around 240,000 unique TCR beta nucleotide sequences were sequenced per donor among a few hundred genotyped donors of the cohort, with roughly a sixth of those sequences being non-productive. Overall study results and their limits: Sequencing depth was assumed to be roughly uniform across donors in the presence/absence analyses, though that assumption may not hold. Cytomegalovirus status was reported to be diagnosed by the classifier with high specificity and sensitivity in both the original and validation cohorts. Because HLA typing was unavailable for some donors at each locus, only the typed subset was used in association tests. Linkage disequilibrium might explain the correlated functional status among segregating V segments, but an unknown experimental factor could not be excluded. Specific HLA alleles were associated with around 18,000 TCR beta sequences at a false discovery rate of 0.05 in a later analysis. A group of highly shared sequence variants was considered likely to be a technical artifact of the sequencing pipeline. Across donors, most TCR sequences were observed very rarely, whereas some public TCRs were present in many individuals. For the cohort, immune exposure information was limited to CMV serostatus. Assigning TCR associations to individual alleles was difficult when HLA alleles, especially DR and DQ, strongly co-occurred. A later analysis found that TCR association rates varied across HLA loci, with DRB1 alleles showing the most associated TCRs and HLA-C alleles the fewest. Some IMGT-functional V segments, including TRBV6-2 and TRBV6-3, could not be told apart with the 87-base-pair reads, so those segments were excluded. A later analysis found that HLA-associated TCR beta chains were more clonally expanded and had lower generation probabilities than equally common non-associated chains. A further reported finding was that TCR beta sequences accurately predicted the HLA-A and HLA-B alleles for most subjects in the first cohort. Only TCR beta chains were sequenced in this cohort, and the absence of alpha or paired-chain data limited detectable features. In a later analysis, most CMV-associated TCR beta chains were found to appear HLA-restricted, with HLA associations seemingly driven largely by CMV exposure. An earlier analysis of around 600 of the donors showed that most TCR beta V segments appeared in productive rearrangements either about 87% or about 30% of the time, which broadly matched IMGT annotations. The study listed 170 or so TCR beta chains as associated with cytomegalovirus. The authors suggested that the approach could potentially be extended to other disease states and immunological phenotypes. Several of the top co-occurrence clusters appeared to be linked to parvovirus B19, influenza, CMV and Epstein-Barr virus, according to a later analysis. In vitro tests confirmed that a few of the cytomegalovirus-associated TCR beta chains recognize cytomegalovirus antigens. According to a later genetic analysis, donors in an Asian-associated ancestry cluster had fewer N-insertions in productive TCRs than the roughly 670-donor mean. The earlier analysis of about 600 of the donors excluded approximately 17 rarely observed V segments, including chromosome 9 orphons, because counts were too low. An association between a missense DCLRE1C variant and V-gene and J-gene trimming of TCR beta chains was found in a later genetic analysis and replicated in an independent cohort.

The library was prepared using the immunoSEQ multiplex PCR assay. A mixture of 60 forward primers for TCR Vbeta segments and 13 reverse primers for TCR Jbeta segments was used in the multiplex PCR. A multiplex PCR assay on genomic DNA amplified the CDR3 region of rearranged TCR beta genes. The amplified TCR beta libraries were sequenced on the Illumina HiSeq System as 87-base-pair reads. As for the original processing: In a later analysis, some 80 million unique TCR beta chains were counted across the approximately 640 repertoires, and roughly 11 million of these chains were shared by at least two donors. Raw reads were error-corrected and collapsed into unique sequences with a nearest-neighbor algorithm that merged closely related sequences to remove PCR and sequencing errors. To assign V, D and J gene segments, CDR3 sequences were aligned to IMGT reference sequences. For a sequence to be retained, a match of at least six nucleotides to both a V gene segment and a J gene segment was required. A rearrangement was called productive if the CDR3 had no stop codons and remained in frame with V and J, and every other rearrangement was called non-productive. Following IMGT convention, CDR3 was defined as the stretch from the second conserved V-encoded cysteine to the conserved J-encoded phenylalanine. In an earlier analysis of 550 to 650 of the donors, sequences lacking an unambiguous match to a single V gene segment were excluded. In an earlier analysis of approximately 500 of the donors, a V segment was called functional when productive rearrangements were above 56.7%, and segregating when the standard deviation between donors exceeded 5%. A statistical classification framework was built to diagnose cytomegalovirus status from the catalog of TCR beta chain sequences. A later analysis assigned V and J genes by comparing TCR nucleotide sequences with IMGT/GENE-DB human TR gene sequences. The TCRdist pipeline was used in a later analysis to assign CDR3 sequences and most-parsimonious VDJ recombination scenarios. In a later analysis, every TCR beta chain was defined by the combination of its CDR3 amino acid sequence and its V-gene family, and reads without a unique V-gene family were dropped. As a way to deal with suspected cross-contamination and a sequencing artifact, a later analysis dropped approximately 570 nucleotide sequences that were highly shared and had low generation probability. For each public chain, a later analysis derived a clonal expansion index from normalized ranks of inferred template counts within each repertoire. Generation probabilities in a later analysis came from a VDJ recombination model fitted to out-of-frame rearrangements, and those results were checked against IGoR. A later analysis scored TCR-TCR, TCR-HLA and TCR-CMV co-occurrence with hypergeometric tests, applying a repertoire-size bias correction to TCR pairs. A later analysis estimated false discovery rates by permuting HLA or CMV assignments 20 times. In a later analysis, co-occurring TCRs were grouped with DBSCAN, and TCRdist sequence similarity was added when clustering was performed within HLA-allele-positive subsets. Repertoires with fewer than 30,000 or more than 120,000 public chains were left out of co-occurrence clustering, as were four to six repertoires with anomalous nucleotide sharing. TCRdb carries this immuneACCESS record with in-frame sequences only. Its versions omit some clonotypes, under half of them owing to an unresolved V gene in the studies checked, with the rest unexplained. The V and J calls and the clone size are those of that table, but D and trimming were determined from the DNA. The sample's table covers under 90,000 clones. The top ten hold 6% to 8% of the sample.

Via the germline V gene, CDR1 is SGHRS and CDR2 YFSETQ. V and J are trimmed by 4 bases and 2 bases, and the gene matches miss 10 bases of the junction. From cysteine to phenylalanine, the CDR3 is 16 amino acids long. Only the CDR3 DNA is retained, 48 bases long and in frame from the first base. The cohort consisted of 666 healthy bone marrow donors. Cohort members were all nominally healthy when sampled, although unrecorded immune exposures were likely present. The donor tested CMV seropositive and was one of the 289 seropositive cohort members. A peripheral blood sample was collected from each donor, and TCR beta sequencing was performed on peripheral blood mononuclear cells. Genomic DNA extraction from the blood cell samples was performed with the Qiagen DNeasy Blood Extraction Kit. A note on this clone: The target of this receptor is not known.

The sequence links TRBV5-1 to TRBJ2-5; the central 8 bases match TRBD1. The sequenced material came from PBMCs. The clonotype originates from a female donor in good health and CMV-seropositive. The DNA sequence is as follows: TGCGCCAGCAGCCAGGGGACAGGTCAAGGTCAAGAGACCCAGTACTTC. It specifies CASSQGTGQGQETQYF.